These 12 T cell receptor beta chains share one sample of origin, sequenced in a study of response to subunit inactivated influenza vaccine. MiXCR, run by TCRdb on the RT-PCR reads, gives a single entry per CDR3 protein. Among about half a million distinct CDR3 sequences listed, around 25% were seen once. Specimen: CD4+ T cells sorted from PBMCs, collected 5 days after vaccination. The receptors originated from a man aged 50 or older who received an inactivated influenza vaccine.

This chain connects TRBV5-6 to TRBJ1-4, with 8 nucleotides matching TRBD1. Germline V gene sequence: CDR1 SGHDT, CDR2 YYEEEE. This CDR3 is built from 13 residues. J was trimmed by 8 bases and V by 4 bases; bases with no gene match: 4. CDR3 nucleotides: TGTGCCAGCAGCGTGACAGGGGAGGAAAAACTGTTTTTT. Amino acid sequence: CASSVTGEEKLFF.

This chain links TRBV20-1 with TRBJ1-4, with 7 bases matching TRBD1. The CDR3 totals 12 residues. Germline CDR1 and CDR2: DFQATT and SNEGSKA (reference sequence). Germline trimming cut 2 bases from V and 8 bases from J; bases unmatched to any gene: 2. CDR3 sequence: CSARYRGEKLFF. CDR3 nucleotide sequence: TGCAGTGCTAGATACAGGGGCGAAAAACTGTTTTTT.

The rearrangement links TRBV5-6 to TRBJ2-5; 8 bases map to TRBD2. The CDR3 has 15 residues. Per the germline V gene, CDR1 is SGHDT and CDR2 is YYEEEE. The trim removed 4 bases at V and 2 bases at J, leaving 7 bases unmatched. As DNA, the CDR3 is TGTGCCAGCAGCCGCGCGAGCGGGGGACAAGAGACCCAGTACTTC. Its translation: CASSRASGGQETQYF. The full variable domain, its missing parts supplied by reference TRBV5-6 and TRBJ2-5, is DAGVTQSPTHLIKTRGQQVTLRCSPKSGHDTVSWYQQALGQGPQFIFQYYEEEERQRGNFPDRFSGHQFPNYSSELNVNALLLGDSALYLCASSRASGGQETQYFGPGTRLLVL.

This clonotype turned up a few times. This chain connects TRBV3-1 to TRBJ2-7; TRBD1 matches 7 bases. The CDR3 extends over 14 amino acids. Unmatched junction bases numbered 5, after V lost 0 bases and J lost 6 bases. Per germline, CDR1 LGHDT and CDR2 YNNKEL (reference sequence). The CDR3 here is CASSQDRNRGEQYF. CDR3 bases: TGTGCCAGCAGCCAAGATCGTAACAGGGGCGAGCAGTACTTC.

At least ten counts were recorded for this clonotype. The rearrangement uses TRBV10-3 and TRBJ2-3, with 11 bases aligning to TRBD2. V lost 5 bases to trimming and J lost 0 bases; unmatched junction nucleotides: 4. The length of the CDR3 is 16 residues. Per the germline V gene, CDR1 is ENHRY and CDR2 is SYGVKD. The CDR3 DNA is TGTGCCATCAGTCGACTAGCGGGATATAGCACAGATACGCAGTATTTT. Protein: CAISRLAGYSTDTQYF.

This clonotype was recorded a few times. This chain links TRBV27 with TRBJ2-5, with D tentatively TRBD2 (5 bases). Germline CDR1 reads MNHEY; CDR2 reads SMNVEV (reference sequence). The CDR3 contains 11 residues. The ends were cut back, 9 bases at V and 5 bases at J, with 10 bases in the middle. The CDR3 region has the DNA TGTGCCAGAGGACTGGACGAGACCCAGTACTTC. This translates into CARGLDETQYF.

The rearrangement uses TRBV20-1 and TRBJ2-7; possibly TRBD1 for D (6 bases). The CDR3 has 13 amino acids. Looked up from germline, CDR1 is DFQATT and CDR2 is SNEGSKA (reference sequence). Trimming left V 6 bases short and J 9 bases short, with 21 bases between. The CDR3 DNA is TGCAGTGCCAGGACAGCAACCGCTTCCGGGCAGTACTTC. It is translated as CSARTATASGQYF.

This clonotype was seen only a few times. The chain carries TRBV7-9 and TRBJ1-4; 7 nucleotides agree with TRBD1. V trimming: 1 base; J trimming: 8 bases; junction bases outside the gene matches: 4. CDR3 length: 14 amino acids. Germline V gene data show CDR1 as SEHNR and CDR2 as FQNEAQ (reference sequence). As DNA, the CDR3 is TGTGCCAGCAGCTTAGGACAGGGACGGGAAAAACTGTTTTTT. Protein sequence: CASSLGQGREKLFF.

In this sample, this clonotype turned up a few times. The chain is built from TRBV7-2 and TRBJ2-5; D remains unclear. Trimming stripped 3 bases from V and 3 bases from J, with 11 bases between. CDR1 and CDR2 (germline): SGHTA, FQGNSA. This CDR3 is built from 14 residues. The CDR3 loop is CASSFGRHEETQYF. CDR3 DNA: TGTGCCAGCAGCTTCGGCAGACACGAAGAGACCCAGTACTTC.

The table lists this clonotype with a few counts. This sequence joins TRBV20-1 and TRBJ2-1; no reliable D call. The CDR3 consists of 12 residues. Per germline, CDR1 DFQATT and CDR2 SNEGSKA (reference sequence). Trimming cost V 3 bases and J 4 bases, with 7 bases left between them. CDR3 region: CSASRTYNEQFF. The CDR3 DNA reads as TGCAGTGCTAGCCGAACGTACAATGAGCAGTTCTTC.

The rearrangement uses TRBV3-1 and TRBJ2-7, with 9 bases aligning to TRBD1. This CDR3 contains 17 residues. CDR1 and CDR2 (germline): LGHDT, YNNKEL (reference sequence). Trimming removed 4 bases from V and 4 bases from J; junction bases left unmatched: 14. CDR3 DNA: TGTGCCAGCAGCCCCGTCCCGGGACAGGGCGGGATTTACGAGCAGTACTTC. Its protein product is CASSPVPGQGGIYEQYF.

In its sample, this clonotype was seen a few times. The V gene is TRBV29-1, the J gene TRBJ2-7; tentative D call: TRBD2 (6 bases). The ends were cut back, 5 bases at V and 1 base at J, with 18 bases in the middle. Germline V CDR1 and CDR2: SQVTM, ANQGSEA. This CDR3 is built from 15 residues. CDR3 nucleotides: TGCAGCGTTCAAGCGGGTGGCAGGCGGTCCTACGAGCAGTACTTC. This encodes CSVQAGGRRSYEQYF.